A single sample gave rise to the 30 T cell receptor beta chains below, sequenced in a study of a mutant IDH1 vaccine in newly diagnosed glioma. The time point was: week 11, during vaccination. Every vaccination contained 300 ug of the mutant IDH1 20-mer peptide and was paired with topical imiquimod. Profiling relied on immunoSEQ multiplex PCR, and the TCRdb table lists in-frame clones only, not all of them. This repertoire shows tens of thousands of clones, approximately 80% found once; its top ten account for around 3.5%. No antigen has been assigned to these receptors. Sequenced material: PBMCs, taken from a glioma patient whose treatment included an IDH1 peptide vaccine. The receptors here all came from a man aged 25-40 years with glioma.

The chain recombines TRBV6-5 with TRBJ2-3; D gene unclear. The CDR3 spans 13 residues. Per the germline V gene, CDR1 is MNHEY and CDR2 is SVGAGI. V lost 5 bases and J 3 bases, leaving 9 bases between the germline ends. CDR3 nucleotide sequence: TGTGCCAGCAGTACCCCGGGTACAGATACGCAGTATTTT. It translates to CASSTPGTDTQYF.

V gene TRBV30 combines with J gene TRBJ2-2; 10 bases line up with TRBD2. CDR1 and CDR2 (germline): GTSNPN, SVGIG (reference sequence). J lost 8 bases, V lost 1 base, and 13 bases had no gene match. CDR3 length equals 17 residues. CDR3 bases: TGTGCCTGGAGTGCCTTTCGAGCGGGAGGGCCAGGGGGGGAGCTGTTTTTT. The encoded protein is CAWSAFRAGGPGGELFF.

The chain couples TRBV28 to TRBJ2-2, with 12 bases lining up with TRBD2. V shed 3 bases, J shed 8 bases, and the junction held 10 bases outside the gene matches. The CDR3 runs 17 residues. Germline V gene data show CDR1 as MDHEN and CDR2 as SYDVKM. The DNA of the CDR3 is TGTGCCAGCAGTTTTCCGGCTAGCGGGAGGGCCTGGGGGGAGCTGTTTTTT. The encoded protein is CASSFPASGRAWGELFF.

This clone has only one observation. The V gene is TRBV9, the J gene TRBJ1-2; the D gene is possibly TRBD1 (6 bases). V gave up 3 bases and J gave up 8 bases, with 23 bases separating them. This CDR3 contains 16 residues. The V gene's germline CDR1 is SGDLS and CDR2 YYNGEE. For the CDR3, the DNA is TGTGCCAGCAGCGAGTTGCCGGGACAAAGGATAGGGGGCTACACCTTC. The encoded protein is CASSELPGQRIGGYTF.

A remark on this clone: One end of the junction fails to match germline, which may point to a read error. CDR3 in DNA: TGTGCCTATTTCCGGGACAGGGGCTCCCACGAGCAGTACTTC. Protein product: CAYFRDRGSHEQYF. The rearrangement joins TRBV19 to TRBJ2-7, with 10 positions matching TRBD1. The CDR3 runs 14 residues. Germline CDR1 and CDR2: LNHDA and SQIVND (reference sequence).

The chain is built from TRBV29-1 and TRBJ1-1; D gene ambiguous. Trimming took 4 bases from V and 5 from J, leaving 11 bases between them. This CDR3 spans 12 amino acids. The germline V gene has CDR1 SQVTM and CDR2 ANQGSEA. The CDR3 DNA is TGCAGCGTTGGGTCCACGTGGACTGAAGCTTTCTTT. This translates into CSVGSTWTEAFF.

The chain has TRBV4-1 and TRBJ2-7; D uncertain. V was pared by 5 bases and J by 4 bases, with 12 bases between. Germline V lookup: CDR1 MGHRA, CDR2 YSYEKL. This CDR3 has 13 amino acids. DNA for the CDR3: TGCGCCAGCAGCGCGAGCCCGGGTTACGAGCAGTACTTC. It specifies CASSASPGYEQYF.

The rearrangement uses TRBV27 and TRBJ2-1; 7 bases fit TRBD2. The J segment lost 8 bases and the V segment lost 5 bases, leaving 9 bases of the junction unmatched. Germline V gene lookup returns CDR1 MNHEY and CDR2 SMNVEV (reference sequence). The length of the CDR3 is 14 residues. CDR3 residues: CASSTRLAGDEQFF. The CDR3 region has the DNA TGTGCCAGCAGTACGAGACTAGCCGGGGATGAGCAGTTCTTC.

This chain's CDR3 is CASSVEGAHGANVLTF. For the CDR3, the DNA is TGTGCCAGCAGCGTAGAAGGGGCGCATGGGGCCAACGTCCTGACTTTC. The chain links TRBV9 to TRBJ2-6; possibly TRBD1 for D (5 bases). This CDR3 has 16 amino acids. With 0 bases removed from V and 3 bases from J, the gap between germline ends came to 10 bases. Germline CDR1 and CDR2: SGDLS and YYNGEE.

The chain recombines TRBV6-4 with TRBJ1-3; D unresolved. V lost 2 bases, J lost 3 bases, and 11 bases lay in between. Germline-derived CDR1 and CDR2 are MRHNA and SNTAGT. This CDR3 is built from 15 residues. CDR3 loop: CASSDGLRGGNTIYF. CDR3 bases: TGTGCCAGCAGTGACGGCCTCAGAGGTGGAAACACCATATATTTT.

The chain links TRBV5-6 to TRBJ1-3, with no clear D. This CDR3 is 19 amino acids long. Germline loops: CDR1 SGHDT, CDR2 YYEEEE. Trimming left V 2 bases short and J 0 bases short, with 21 bases between. CDR3 amino acids: CASSLGQFEVFGSGNTIYF. The CDR3, as DNA: TGTGCCAGCAGCTTAGGTCAGTTCGAGGTATTTGGCTCTGGAAACACCATATATTTT.

V usage is TRBV27 and J usage is TRBJ2-2; 11 bases line up with TRBD2. With 3 bases clipped from V and 5 bases from J, the junction kept 11 bases outside the gene matches. This CDR3 region has 18 residues. Germline-derived CDR1 and CDR2 are MNHEY and SMNVEV (reference sequence). CDR3 nucleotide sequence: TGTGCCAGCAGTTTGAGTAGCGGGAGGGCCTGGGTGACCGGGGAGCTGTTTTTT. This translates into CASSLSSGRAWVTGELFF.

In its sample, this clone was seen a few times. This chain links TRBV5-1 with TRBJ1-1, with D uncertain. Deletions cut 1 base from V and 5 bases from J, with 12 bases between. Germline V gives CDR1 SGHRS, CDR2 YFSETQ. The length of the CDR3 is 14 residues. CDR3 amino acids: CASSLTQSGTEAFF. The CDR3 nucleotides read TGCGCCAGCAGCTTGACACAGAGTGGGACTGAAGCTTTCTTT.

This chain connects TRBV6-5 to TRBJ2-5; a weak D match, TRBD2 (5 bases). CDR1 and CDR2 from the germline V gene are MNHEY and SVGAGI. V dropped 4 bases and J dropped 5 bases, with 11 bases sitting between them. This CDR3 is built from 13 residues. CDR3 amino acids: CASSSTGSETQYF. The CDR3 coding sequence is TGTGCCAGCAGTTCTACGGGGAGCGAGACCCAGTACTTC.

This chain links TRBV5-5 with TRBJ2-7; perhaps TRBD1 as D (6 bases). CDR1 is SGHKS and CDR2 is YYEKEE in the germline V gene (reference sequence). Deletions cut 3 bases from V and 3 bases from J, with 10 bases between. This CDR3 comprises 13 residues. In DNA form, the CDR3 reads TGTGCCAGCAGCTACGGACAGTACTACGAGCAGTACTTC. Translated, it gives CASSYGQYYEQYF.

This clone came up a few times. The J gene is TRBJ1-1, the V gene TRBV5-4; 11 positions match TRBD1. Germline V gene sequence: CDR1 SGHNT, CDR2 YYREEE (reference sequence). The CDR3 covers 16 residues. V shed 3 bases, J shed 1 base, and the junction held 5 bases outside the gene matches. Here the CDR3 DNA reads TGTGCCAGCAGCTCTAGGACAGGGGGCGGGAACACTGAAGCTTTCTTT. Translated: CASSSRTGGGNTEAFF.

V gene TRBV4-3 combines with J gene TRBJ2-5, with D possibly being TRBD1 (6 bases). V lost 1 base and J lost 5, with 14 bases in between. The CDR3 runs to 15 residues. Germline V gene lookup returns CDR1 LGHNA and CDR2 YSLEER. DNA for the CDR3: TGCGCCAGCAGCCAAGTTCAGGGGTTGGGGGAGACCCAGTACTTC. It yields the protein CASSQVQGLGETQYF.

This chain links TRBV6-5 with TRBJ2-5; D is unclear. This CDR3 is built from 12 residues. Germline CDR1 MNHEY, CDR2 SVGAGI. Trimming cost V 10 bases and J 7 bases, with 16 bases left between them. The CDR3 protein is CATHSGSGTQYF. In nucleotides, the CDR3 is TGTGCCACCCACAGTGGTTCTGGGACCCAGTACTTC.

The rearrangement links TRBV4-3 to TRBJ1-1, with a weak D call TRBD1 (5 bases). The CDR3 loop spans 14 amino acids. The germline V gene has CDR1 LGHNA and CDR2 YSLEER. V was trimmed by 0 bases and J by 4 bases, leaving 9 bases between them. The CDR3 bases are TGCGCCAGCAGCCAAGATGCCAGGGTCACTGAAGCTTTCTTT. Amino acids: CASSQDARVTEAFF.

This clone came up once. The chain joins TRBV27 to TRBJ2-2, with 7 bases lining up with TRBD2. The junction had 4 bases not matched to a gene; V was cut back by 6 bases and J by 6 bases. In germline, CDR1 is MNHEY, CDR2 SMNVEV (reference sequence). The CDR3 runs 13 residues. The CDR3 DNA follows: TGTGCCAGCAGCACGAGCGGGGCCGGGGAGCTGTTTTTT. Its translation: CASSTSGAGELFF.

The rearrangement joins TRBV7-2 to TRBJ2-5; TRBD1 is a possible D gene (5 bases). V gave up 3 bases and J gave up 3 bases, with 17 bases separating them. Germline-derived CDR1 and CDR2 are SGHTA and FQGNSA. The CDR3 sequence is 16 residues long. The CDR3 spells CASSFGWGYPKETQYF. The CDR3 DNA reads as TGTGCCAGCAGCTTCGGATGGGGCTACCCGAAAGAGACCCAGTACTTC.

This sequence joins TRBV2 and TRBJ1-5; D gene uncertain. The germline CDR1 and CDR2 sequences are SNHLY and FYNNEI. V was pared by 1 base and J by 0 bases, with 7 bases between. The CDR3 length is 15 residues. This chain's CDR3 is CASSEGRLSNQPQHF. The CDR3 DNA sequence: TGTGCCAGCAGTGAAGGACGCCTTAGCAATCAGCCCCAGCATTTT.

The V gene is TRBV21-1, the J gene TRBJ2-7; the D call TRBD2 from the table was never checked on the DNA. TRBV21-1 is a known pseudogene. This CDR3 is 17 amino acids long. This chain's CDR3 is CASSKGKTSGNFYEQYF. In DNA, the CDR3 is TGTGCCAGCAGCAAAGGTAAGACTAGCGGGAATTTCTACGAGCAGTACTTC.

The chain links TRBV12-5 to TRBJ2-3; D is possibly TRBD1 or TRBD2 (5 bases each). The V gene lost 1 base and the J gene lost 2 bases, with 10 bases spanning the gap. Looked up from germline, CDR1 is LGHNT and CDR2 is FRNRAP. The CDR3 consists of 15 residues. The DNA for the CDR3 is TGTGCTAGTGGTTTGGAGGGACCTTACACAGATACGCAGTATTTT. This sequence encodes CASGLEGPYTDTQYF.

J is TRBJ2-3 and V is TRBV5-4; 7 positions match TRBD2. V dropped 4 bases and J dropped 3; count of bases not matched to a gene: 8. The germline CDR1 and CDR2 sequences are SGHNT and YYREEE (reference sequence). This CDR3 has 15 residues. The CDR3 is CASSKIAGRTDTQYF. In DNA, the CDR3 is TGTGCCAGCAGCAAAATAGCGGGTAGAACAGATACGCAGTATTTT.

The chain couples TRBV7-2 to TRBJ2-3; D ambiguous. Trimming cost V 5 bases and J 0 bases, with 9 bases left between them. The V gene's germline CDR1 is SGHTA and CDR2 FQGNSA. The CDR3 runs to 14 residues. In DNA form, the CDR3 reads TGTGCCAGCAGCCCAGACCGTAGCACAGATACGCAGTATTTT. As protein: CASSPDRSTDTQYF.

The chain recombines TRBV6-1 with TRBJ2-5, with 14 bases that match TRBD2. The germline V gene encodes CDR1 MNHNS and CDR2 SASEGT. V dropped 6 bases and J dropped 5; count of bases not matched to a gene: 5. The CDR3 is 15 residues long. This chain's CDR3 is CASRTSGGAVETQYF. CDR3 coding DNA: TGTGCCAGCAGGACTAGCGGGGGGGCCGTGGAGACCCAGTACTTC.

The gene calls are TRBV5-4 and TRBJ1-2; possible D gene TRBD1, 5 bases. Looked up from germline, CDR1 is SGHNT and CDR2 is YYREEE (reference sequence). V was trimmed by 4 bases and J by 3 bases, leaving 19 bases between them. The CDR3 extends over 16 amino acids. CDR3 in amino acids: CASSPGAGPTDYGYTF. CDR3 DNA: TGTGCCAGCAGCCCCGGGGCAGGGCCGACGGACTATGGCTACACCTTC.

The V gene is TRBV6-5, the J gene TRBJ1-1; the D is unclear. This CDR3 comprises 14 residues. The germline V gene encodes CDR1 MNHEY and CDR2 SVGAGI. Trimming took off 2 bases at V and 0 bases at J, with 7 bases between the two ends. CDR3 sequence: CASSYQVMNTEAFF. The CDR3 nucleotides are TGTGCCAGCAGTTACCAGGTCATGAACACTGAAGCTTTCTTT.

There are a few counts of this clone. This rearrangement joins TRBV6-5 to TRBJ2-1; TRBD1 matches 9 bases. This CDR3 spans 14 amino acids. The trim removed 6 bases at V and 8 bases at J, leaving 8 bases unmatched. The germline V gene has CDR1 MNHEY and CDR2 SVGAGI. The CDR3 region is CASRTQGAGDEQFF. The CDR3 DNA reads TGTGCCAGCAGAACACAGGGGGCTGGAGATGAGCAGTTCTTC.